Included here is one T cell receptor (beta chain) sequence, with context. This sample was taken from a study of blood T cell repertoires in COVID-19. Method: immunoSEQ multiplex PCR; TCRdb's copy keeps in-frame clones and lacks some. The profile covers roughly 250,000 clones, with 83% appearing a single time and 6% to 9.5% taken by the ten largest. The specimen sequenced was peripheral blood. The clonotype originates from a woman in her forties or fifties with acute or convalescent COVID-19.

CDR3 in DNA: TGCGCCAGCAGCGACCGACGGGCGGGCAAGGATTCACCCCTCCACTTT. Protein: CASSDRRAGKDSPLHF. The chain has TRBV5-1 and TRBJ1-6, with unresolved D. The germline V gene encodes CDR1 SGHRS and CDR2 YFSETQ. V dropped 4 bases and J dropped 8 bases, with 19 bases sitting between them. This CDR3 is 16 amino acids long. Looking up the rest from reference TRBV5-1 and TRBJ1-6 gives the full variable domain: KAGVTQTPRYLIKTRGQQVTLSCSPISGHRSVSWYQQTPGQGLQFLFEYFSETQRNKGNFPGRFSGRQFSNSRSEMNVSTLELGDSALYLCASSDRRAGKDSPLHFGNGTRLTVT.